This TCR beta chain was obtained from a study of blood T cell repertoires in COVID-19. In the study overall: Some COVID-19 samples were acute and others convalescent; all came from the United States, Italy and Spain.

Enrolment of Seattle patients took place during active infection, and they were followed longitudinally. Original analysis: Estimation of nucleated cell counts relied on the amplification of reference gene primers. The method was immunoSEQ multiplex PCR; TCRdb's version includes in-frame clones alone and lacks a portion of them. That table is the source of V, J and clone size, and D and trimming were worked out from the DNA. The sample includes around 180,000 clones, approximately 81% of them seen just once. Germline values: CDR1 MDHEN, CDR2 SYDVKM. The V segment lost 6 bases and the J segment 3 bases; nucleotides outside the gene matches: 7. The CDR3 is made up of 14 amino acids.

The clonotype originates from a person aged 70 to 79 with COVID-19, enrolled during active disease. Sequenced material: peripheral blood. This chain connects TRBV28 to TRBJ1-1; 7 nucleotides match TRBD1. The DNA of the CDR3 is TGTGCCAGCAGGCAGACAGGGTGGGACACTGAAGCTTTCTTT. Its protein is CASRQTGWDTEAFF.